The rows below give T cell receptor beta chains drawn from one sample of a study of regulatory T cells in long-lasting Graves disease. One entry per CDR3 protein, called by TCRdb with MiXCR from the multiplex PCR reads. The top ten clones hold around 12% of a sample with a few hundred thousand distinct CDR3 sequences, around a fifth of them seen once. Sequences were derived from peripheral blood mononuclear cells (PBMCs), sampled when the disease was refractory, from a patient treated with antithyroid drugs. The receptors come from a female donor with Graves disease. Both conserved end residues are part of each CDR3. D genes are given only for firm matches. A clone size is listed for some rows: how often the clone was seen (once, few, many), or a class if it is expanded.

abundance	v_gene	d_gene	j_gene	CDR3nt	CDR3aa
NA	TRBV19	NA	TRBJ1-4	TGTGCCGCCTCAAAGGGAACCTCTGATGAAAAACTGTTTTTT	CAASKGTSDEKLFF
NA	TRBV5-5	NA	TRBJ1-5	TGTGCCAGCAGCTTGGCCCTTGACGAGAGCCCGCATTTT	CASSLALDESPHF
NA	TRBV2	TRBD2	TRBJ2-1	TGTGCCAGCAGAGGACTAGCGGGAGTTAGTGAGCAGTTCTTC	CASRGLAGVSEQFF
few	TRBV14	NA	TRBJ2-7	TGTGCCAGCAGCCAAGATCGGGGCGAGCAGTACTTC	CASSQDRGEQYF
many	TRBV2	TRBD1	TRBJ2-7	TGTGCCAGCAGTAGGGGGCTAGCCTACGAGCAGTACTTC	CASSRGLAYEQYF
NA	TRBV6-2/TRBV6-3	NA	TRBJ2-3	TGTGCCAGCAGTTGGAGCAGGGACCACCTCACAGATACGCAGTATTTT	CASSWSRDHLTDTQYF
NA	TRBV11-2	NA	TRBJ2-7	TGTGCCAGCAGCTTTATGGCATACGAGCAGTACTTC	CASSFMAYEQYF
NA	TRBV5-1	TRBD1	TRBJ1-5	TGCGCCAGCAGCTCTCAGGGGGCCCCGAATCAGCCCCAGCATTTT	CASSSQGAPNQPQHF
many	TRBV7-2	NA	TRBJ2-5	TGTGCCAGCAGCTTAGGGGACCGGGAGTCCCAGTACTTC	CASSLGDRESQYF
few	TRBV20-1	TRBD2	TRBJ2-7	TGCAGCCCCGGCAGGTCTCGGACTAGCGGGTACGAGCAGTACTTC	CSPGRSRTSGYEQYF
few	TRBV6-5	NA	TRBJ1-2	TGTGCCAGCAGTTACTCCGGGACGCAATATGGCTACACCTTC	CASSYSGTQYGYTF
many	TRBV28	NA	TRBJ1-4	TGTGCGACGCAGGGCGGGGATGAAAAACTGTTTTTT	CATQGGDEKLFF
many	TRBV28	NA	TRBJ1-1	TGTGCCAGCACCCTACAGGACTACACTGAAGCTTTCTTT	CASTLQDYTEAFF
few	TRBV7-8	NA	TRBJ1-4	TGTGCCAGCAGCTTAGCGCGCAGATCCCCAACTAATGAAAAACTGTTTTTT	CASSLARRSPTNEKLFF
many	TRBV28	TRBD2	TRBJ2-2	TGTGCCAGCAGTTCCTTGGGGACTAGCGGGGGGACCACCGGGGAGCTGTTTTTT	CASSSLGTSGGTTGELFF
NA	TRBV4-1	NA	TRBJ1-3	TGCGCCAGCAGCCAAGGTTGGCTCCCTGGAAACACCATATATTTT	CASSQGWLPGNTIYF
NA	TRBV27	NA	TRBJ1-3	TGTGCCAGCAGTCCCCCGCTGAGCACGGGTGGAAACACCATATATTTT	CASSPPLSTGGNTIYF
few	TRBV5-1	NA	TRBJ1-2	TGCGCCAGCAGCGCCTTGGACGGAGGTGGAGGCTACACCTTC	CASSALDGGGGYTF
many	TRBV28	NA	TRBJ2-7	TGTGCCAGCAGTTCGACGGTCCCCTACGAGCAGTACTTC	CASSSTVPYEQYF
many	TRBV11-2	NA	TRBJ2-5	TGTGCCAGCAGCTTCCTGGGCCAGGGGAGAGAGACCCAGTACTTC	CASSFLGQGRETQYF
many	TRBV6-1	NA	TRBJ1-5	TGTGCCAGCGGAGACAGCGATAGCAATCAGCCCCAGCATTTT	CASGDSDSNQPQHF
NA	TRBV20-1	TRBD1	TRBJ2-7	TGCAGTGCTCCCGGGACAGGGGTCTACGAGCAGTACTTC	CSAPGTGVYEQYF
NA	TRBV7-9	TRBD2	TRBJ2-7	TGTGCCAGCAGCCCCCTAGCGGGAGACATCTCCCACGAGCAGTACTTC	CASSPLAGDISHEQYF
many	TRBV11-2	TRBD1	TRBJ1-2	TGTGCCAGCAGCTTAACAGGGGGCGCATGGGCTAACTATGGCTACACCTTC	CASSLTGGAWANYGYTF
few	TRBV30	NA	TRBJ1-4	TGTGCCTGGAGCGGGGGATGGGAAAAACTGTTTTTT	CAWSGGWEKLFF
NA	TRBV12-3/TRBV12-4	TRBD1	TRBJ1-3	TGTGCCAGCAGCATACAGGGGACCTCTGGAAACACCATATATTTT	CASSIQGTSGNTIYF
NA	TRBV5-1	NA	TRBJ2-1	TGCGCCAGCAGTCGAAGACAGCCCTCCTACAATGAGCAGTTCTTC	CASSRRQPSYNEQFF
many	TRBV11-2	NA	TRBJ1-2	TGTGCCAGCAGCCCCCGATTTAAGAAGACAGAGCCGACCAACTATGGCTACACCTTC	CASSPRFKKTEPTNYGYTF
NA	TRBV28	NA	TRBJ2-3	TGTGCCAGCAGTTTAGCGGAGACCACAGATACGCAGTATTTT	CASSLAETTDTQYF
NA	TRBV19	NA	TRBJ1-5	TGTGCCAGTAGTCTTCGGACGGACCGGCCCCAGCATTTT	CASSLRTDRPQHF
many	TRBV30	NA	TRBJ2-7	TGTGCCTGGAGTAGGGGAAGCGAGCAGTACTTC	CAWSRGSEQYF
NA	TRBV5-1	TRBD1	TRBJ2-7	TGCGCCAGCAGCTTTGGACAGGGGGCCACCTACGAGCAGTACTTC	CASSFGQGATYEQYF
many	TRBV11-2	NA	TRBJ2-5	TGTGCCAGCAGCCCGGGATTTAGGACCGAGGGGACCCAGTACTTC	CASSPGFRTEGTQYF